These 30 T cell receptor beta chains were all obtained from the same sample, sequenced in a study of T cells in localized non-small cell lung cancer (dated by TCRdb to 2018 to 2020). The library came from the immunoSEQ multiplex PCR assay. Entries here come from immuneACCESS through TCRdb and include only in-frame sequences with V and J called. Some clones fail to appear in such tables; in the studies checked, an unresolved V gene covers under half of the shortfall, and the cause of the remainder is unknown. This sample has some 55,000 clones in its table, and approximately 83% of those were observed once. The top ten clonotypes cover 15% to 20% of the sample. The sequenced sample was peripheral blood, obtained before any cancer treatment. These receptors were obtained from a female donor of 60 years or more with stage II squamous cell lung carcinoma.

This chain uses TRBV6-6 with TRBJ2-7, with D unclear. This CDR3 region has 12 residues. Trimming cost V 4 bases and J 3 bases, with 7 bases left between them. CDR1 is MNHNY and CDR2 is SVGAGI in the germline V gene (reference sequence). Here the CDR3 reads CASSSLSYEQYF. The CDR3 bases are TGTGCCAGCAGTTCCCTTAGCTACGAGCAGTACTTC.

V and J are TRBV7-3 and TRBJ1-1; D is perhaps TRBD1 (5 bases). Trimming removed 5 bases at V and 1 base at J, with 11 bases between. CDR1 and CDR2 (germline): SGHTA, FQGTGA. The CDR3 totals 14 residues. CDR3 protein: CASSPDTWNTEAFF. The CDR3, as DNA: TGTGCCAGCAGCCCGGACACATGGAACACTGAAGCTTTCTTT. The full variable domain, with the rest looked up from reference TRBV7-3 and TRBJ1-1, is GAGVSQTPSNKVTEKGKYVELRCDPISGHTALYWYRQSLGQGPEFLIYFQGTGAADDSGLPNDRFFAVRPEGSVSTLKIQRTERGDSAVYLCASSPDTWNTEAFFGQGTRLTVV.

This chain connects TRBV11-1 to TRBJ2-5, with D perhaps assigned TRBD1 or TRBD2 (5 bases each). The CDR3 extends over 14 amino acids. Germline values: CDR1 SGHAT, CDR2 FQDESV (reference sequence). The V and J ends lost 6 bases and 5 bases respectively, with 16 bases between them. DNA of the CDR3: TGTGCCAGCAGAGTCGTCGGGGCCGGTGAGACCCAGTACTTC. Amino acid sequence: CASRVVGAGETQYF.

This clone was found once. The gene calls are TRBV5-6 and TRBJ1-2; D is uncertain. The CDR3 is 12 residues long. Trimming cost V 0 bases and J 5 bases, with 5 bases left between them. Germline V gives CDR1 SGHDT, CDR2 YYEEEE. This CDR3 is CASSLDFYGYTF. CDR3 sequence (DNA): TGTGCCAGCAGCTTGGACTTTTATGGCTACACCTTC.

The chain carries TRBV2 and TRBJ2-3, with D possibly being TRBD2 (5 bases). The V gene lost 5 bases and the J gene lost 3 bases, with 9 bases spanning the gap. CDR3 size: 13 residues. Germline V CDR1 and CDR2: SNHLY, FYNNEI. CDR3: CASSPPGTDTQYF. DNA of the CDR3: TGTGCCAGCAGTCCCCCGGGGACAGATACGCAGTATTTT.

V is TRBV19 and J is TRBJ2-3; D uncertain. Per germline, CDR1 LNHDA and CDR2 SQIVND (reference sequence). The V end was cut by 1 base, the J end by 4 bases, with 3 bases between. The CDR3 consists of 12 residues. The CDR3 coding sequence is TGTGCCAGTAGTATAGGCCCAGATACGCAGTATTTT. Residues: CASSIGPDTQYF.

The gene calls are TRBV27 and TRBJ2-5; 9 bases are a match to TRBD1. Germline CDR1 MNHEY, CDR2 SMNVEV (reference sequence). The CDR3 sequence is 14 residues long. The junction had 6 bases not matched to a gene; V was cut back by 5 bases and J by 5 bases. CDR3 sequence (DNA): TGTGCCAGCAGTAGGACAGGGGCGCTCGAGACCCAGTACTTC. Translation gives CASSRTGALETQYF.

The rearrangement uses TRBV10-3 and TRBJ1-1; D uncertain. Germline V gene lookup returns CDR1 ENHRY and CDR2 SYGVKD. V gave up 6 bases and J gave up 1 base, with 9 bases separating them. The CDR3 has 13 residues. The DNA for the CDR3 is TGTGCCATCAGAGAAGACGGGAACACTGAAGCTTTCTTT. Residues: CAIREDGNTEAFF.

The genes are TRBV5-1 and TRBJ2-5, with 9 nucleotides matching TRBD2. This CDR3 is built from 15 residues. The junction had 6 bases not matched to a gene; V was cut back by 1 base and J by 5 bases. Germline lookup yields CDR1 SGHRS and CDR2 YFSETQ. CDR3 in amino acids: CASSLSLAGVETQYF. The CDR3 region has the DNA TGCGCCAGCAGCTTGTCTTTAGCGGGGGTGGAGACCCAGTACTTC.

The chain has TRBV21-1 and TRBJ2-7; the table's TRBD1 call for D was not verified on the DNA. TRBV21-1 is a recognized pseudogene. CDR3 length: 16 residues. CDR3 DNA sequence: TGTGCCAGCAGCAAACTAAGCGGGACAGGGGGACACGAGCAGTACTTC. Its translation is CASSKLSGTGGHEQYF.

This rearrangement joins TRBV25-1 to TRBJ2-7; 9 positions match TRBD1. Germline-derived CDR1 and CDR2 are MGHDK and SYGVNS. J was trimmed by 6 bases and V by 4 bases; bases with no gene match: 13. This CDR3 has 16 amino acids. CDR3 nucleotides: TGTGCCAGCAGTGCCCTCGGGGGACAGGGAAGAACCGAGCAGTACTTC. Its translation: CASSALGGQGRTEQYF.

The chain combines TRBV5-1 with TRBJ2-7, with 11 bases aligning to TRBD1. CDR1 is SGHRS and CDR2 is YFSETQ in the germline V gene. V gave up 4 bases and J gave up 5 bases; unmatched junction bases: 17. The CDR3 runs to 18 residues. The CDR3 sequence: CASSTLPPQDRGQDEQYF. The CDR3, as DNA: TGCGCCAGCAGCACTTTACCCCCCCAGGACAGGGGGCAGGACGAGCAGTACTTC. Together with reference TRBV5-1 and TRBJ2-7, the CDR3 gives the full variable domain: KAGVTQTPRYLIKTRGQQVTLSCSPISGHRSVSWYQQTPGQGLQFLFEYFSETQRNKGNFPGRFSGRQFSNSRSEMNVSTLELGDSALYLCASSTLPPQDRGQDEQYFGPGTRLTVT.

V usage is TRBV28 and J usage is TRBJ2-2; no reliable D call. V lost 2 bases and J 4 bases, leaving 5 bases between the germline ends. CDR3 length: 13 residues. CDR1 is MDHEN and CDR2 is SYDVKM in the germline V gene. The CDR3 nucleotides read TGTGCCAGCAGTTTAAACCCCACCGGGGAGCTGTTTTTT. Translating gives CASSLNPTGELFF.

The rearrangement joins TRBV6-6 to TRBJ2-1; 9 bases are shared with TRBD1. CDR1 and CDR2 from the germline V gene are MNHNY and SVGAGI (reference sequence). V lost 8 bases to trimming and J lost 6 bases; unmatched junction nucleotides: 8. The CDR3 has 14 amino acids. DNA for the CDR3: TGTGCCAGCGCATCGGGACAGGGTATCAATGAGCAGTTCTTC. Translating it yields CASASGQGINEQFF.

V is TRBV6-1 and J is TRBJ1-5, with 10 positions matching TRBD1. Trimming cost V 5 bases and J 7 bases; bases outside gene matches: 5. Germline CDR1 is MNHNS and CDR2 is SASEGT. This CDR3 has 14 amino acids. The CDR3 sequence: CASSWDRGDQPQHF. The CDR3 coding sequence is TGTGCCAGCAGTTGGGACAGGGGAGACCAGCCCCAGCATTTT.

This rearrangement joins TRBV5-6 to TRBJ1-2; no reliable D call. CDR3 size: 14 residues. Per germline, CDR1 SGHDT and CDR2 YYEEEE. Trimming took off 1 base at V and 2 bases at J, with 9 bases between the two ends. CDR3 bases: TGTGCCAGCAGCTTGCCAACGGGCAACTATGGCTACACCTTC. This encodes CASSLPTGNYGYTF.

The gene calls are TRBV7-8 and TRBJ1-2; D is undetermined. Per the germline V gene, CDR1 is SGHVS and CDR2 is FQNEAQ. CDR3 length equals 13 residues. Trimming took off 3 bases at V and 5 bases at J, with 10 bases between the two ends. The CDR3 nucleotides read TGTGCCAGCAGCTTCGACCGAAATTATGGCTACACCTTC. Its translation: CASSFDRNYGYTF. The complete variable domain, with remaining parts taken from reference TRBV7-8 and TRBJ1-2, reads GAGVSQSPRYKVAKRGQDVALRCDPISGHVSLFWYQQALGQGPEFLTYFQNEAQLDKSGLPSDRFFAERPEGSVSTLKIQRTQQEDSAVYLCASSFDRNYGYTFGSGTRLTVV.

This clone was seen just once. This chain joins TRBV4-3 and TRBJ1-4; no clear D gene. The CDR3 extends over 15 amino acids. The germline gives CDR1 LGHNA, CDR2 YSLEER. V was clipped by 5 bases and J by 4 bases, with 14 bases between them. The CDR3 coding sequence is TGCGCCAGCAGCTCGGTCCGGGCAAGTAATGAAAAACTGTTTTTT. The encoded protein is CASSSVRASNEKLFF.

The chain employs TRBV4-1 and TRBJ1-1; tentatively, D is TRBD1 (5 bases). V shed 0 bases and J shed 4 bases, with 12 bases lying between them. The CDR3 runs 15 residues. CDR1 and CDR2 (germline): MGHRA, YSYEKL. The CDR3 loop reads CASSQDWQGGTEAFF. CDR3 sequence (DNA): TGCGCCAGCAGCCAAGACTGGCAGGGTGGCACTGAAGCTTTCTTT.

V usage is TRBV6-1 and J usage is TRBJ2-3; 7 bases are shared with TRBD2. J lost 3 bases, V lost 8 bases, and 8 bases had no gene match. Germline CDR1 and CDR2: MNHNS and SASEGT. The CDR3 is 14 residues long. The CDR3 DNA follows: TGTGCCAGCGGGGGGGACCGGGGGACAGATACGCAGTATTTT. It is translated as CASGGDRGTDTQYF.

The chain recombines TRBV5-1 with TRBJ1-4, with D possibly being TRBD1 (6 bases). Trimming shortened V by 7 bases and J by 2 bases, and 12 bases separated the two germline ends. The CDR3 is 14 amino acids. The germline V gene encodes CDR1 SGHRS and CDR2 YFSETQ. The CDR3 DNA reads TGCGCCAGCGGACCAACAGGGACTAATGAAAAACTGTTTTTT. Its translation: CASGPTGTNEKLFF.

The chain joins TRBV6-1 to TRBJ1-4; D is uncertain. V shed 3 bases and J shed 7 bases, with 9 bases lying between them. The CDR3 sequence is 13 residues long. The germline CDR1 and CDR2 sequences are MNHNS and SASEGT. The CDR3 DNA reads as TGTGCCAGCAGTGAGAGGACCATTGAAAAACTGTTTTTT. Its protein is CASSERTIEKLFF.

The V and J genes are TRBV7-6 and TRBJ1-6; D uncertain. Between the trimmed V and J ends, which lost 4 bases and 4 bases, there was a span of 8 bases. CDR3 size: 14 residues. The germline V gene encodes CDR1 SGHVS and CDR2 FNYEAQ. CDR3 coding DNA: TGTGCCAGCAGCTCCCGGGAGTATAATTCACCCCTCCACTTT. Its protein product is CASSSREYNSPLHF.

The chain employs TRBV5-6 and TRBJ1-2, with D possibly matching TRBD1 (6 bases). With 4 bases removed from V and 8 bases from J, the gap between germline ends came to 15 bases. This CDR3 comprises 13 residues. From germline, CDR1 is SGHDT and CDR2 YYEEEE. The CDR3 DNA reads as TGTGCCAGCAGCGACGACAGGCATGGCGGCTACACCTTC. It is translated as CASSDDRHGGYTF.

The CDR3 region has the DNA TGCGCCAGCAGCCCCGGGACAGGGGGTTCTTCCTATGGCTACACCTTC. Translation gives CASSPGTGGSSYGYTF. This sequence joins TRBV4-3 and TRBJ1-2, with TRBD1 matching over 11 bases. The germline gives CDR1 LGHNA, CDR2 YSLEER. CDR3 length: 16 amino acids. Trimming cost V 4 bases and J 4 bases; bases outside gene matches: 8.

V is TRBV6-5 and J is TRBJ2-2; D remains unclear. This CDR3 contains 13 residues. Trimming took 5 bases from V and 4 from J, leaving 8 bases between them. CDR1 and CDR2 (germline): MNHEY, SVGAGI. CDR3 region: CASSPNPTGELFF. The CDR3 DNA follows: TGTGCCAGCAGTCCAAACCCCACCGGGGAGCTGTTTTTT.

Regarding this clone: The same CDR3 can be traced to other DNA sequences in this sample. V is TRBV29-1 and J is TRBJ2-7; 8 nucleotides align to TRBD2. This CDR3 contains 12 residues. With 4 bases clipped from V and 3 bases from J, the junction kept 2 bases outside the gene matches. Germline-derived CDR1 and CDR2 are SQVTM and ANQGSEA. This chain's CDR3 is CSVAGGGYEQYF. CDR3 coding DNA: TGCAGCGTTGCCGGGGGGGGCTACGAGCAGTACTTC.

The J gene is TRBJ2-7, the V gene TRBV5-4; a weak D match, TRBD1 (6 bases). V was clipped by 5 bases and J by 0 bases, with 15 bases between them. The CDR3 extends over 15 amino acids. Germline-derived CDR1 and CDR2 are SGHNT and YYREEE (reference sequence). The CDR3 spells CASSLRGGSSYEQYF. The CDR3 DNA is TGTGCCAGCAGTCTAAGAGGGGGTAGCTCCTACGAGCAGTACTTC.

CDR3 loop: CASSLGPSNTIYF. The CDR3 DNA reads TGCGCCAGCAGCTTGGGGCCGTCAAACACCATATATTTT. V and J are TRBV5-1 and TRBJ1-3; D not certain. V dropped 0 bases and J dropped 6 bases, with 7 bases sitting between them. Germline lookup yields CDR1 SGHRS and CDR2 YFSETQ. There are 13 residues in the CDR3.

This chain uses TRBV5-1 with TRBJ2-1, with 14 bases fitting TRBD2. The CDR3 is 17 amino acids. V was clipped by 2 bases and J by 7 bases; unmatched bases: 8. Germline V lookup: CDR1 SGHRS, CDR2 YFSETQ. DNA for the CDR3: TGCGCCAGCAGCTTTGGACTAGCGGGGGGCGCTGTTAATGAGCAGTTCTTC. Translating it yields CASSFGLAGGAVNEQFF. Full variable domain (missing parts from reference TRBV5-1 and TRBJ2-1): KAGVTQTPRYLIKTRGQQVTLSCSPISGHRSVSWYQQTPGQGLQFLFEYFSETQRNKGNFPGRFSGRQFSNSRSEMNVSTLELGDSALYLCASSFGLAGGAVNEQFFGPGTRLTVL.